This T cell receptor (beta chain) appears in the sequencing data of a study of cytomegalovirus exposure and HLA in healthy donors. Study in general: The same platform as the approximately 730 first-cohort repertoires was used for the 120 or so validation repertoires, a later analysis reported. Notes on the study in general: Rare TCR sequences dominated, though some public TCRs recurred in many donors. Cytomegalovirus-associated status was assigned to about 170 TCR beta chains. According to a subsequent analysis, TCR clusters identified in the first cohort showed a tendency to co-occur across the approximately 120 validation repertoires.

This clone was counted a few times. Antigen specificity is unknown. This CDR3 contains 15 residues. J gave up 4 bases and V 5 bases, and 8 bases lay outside the gene matches. Germline lookup yields CDR1 MNHNS and CDR2 SASEGT. Assay: immunoSEQ multiplex PCR; the TCRdb copy retains only in-frame clones and omits some. Altogether around 98,000 clones are present, roughly 87% being singletons, with the ten largest covering roughly 4.3%. Sequences were obtained from PBMCs. The sequence was obtained from a woman younger than 45 in good health and CMV-seronegative. The chain has TRBV6-1 and TRBJ2-5; 9 bases line up with TRBD1. The CDR3 protein is CASSTGQGFGETQYF. CDR3 DNA: TGTGCCAGCAGTACCGGACAGGGGTTTGGAGAGACCCAGTACTTC.